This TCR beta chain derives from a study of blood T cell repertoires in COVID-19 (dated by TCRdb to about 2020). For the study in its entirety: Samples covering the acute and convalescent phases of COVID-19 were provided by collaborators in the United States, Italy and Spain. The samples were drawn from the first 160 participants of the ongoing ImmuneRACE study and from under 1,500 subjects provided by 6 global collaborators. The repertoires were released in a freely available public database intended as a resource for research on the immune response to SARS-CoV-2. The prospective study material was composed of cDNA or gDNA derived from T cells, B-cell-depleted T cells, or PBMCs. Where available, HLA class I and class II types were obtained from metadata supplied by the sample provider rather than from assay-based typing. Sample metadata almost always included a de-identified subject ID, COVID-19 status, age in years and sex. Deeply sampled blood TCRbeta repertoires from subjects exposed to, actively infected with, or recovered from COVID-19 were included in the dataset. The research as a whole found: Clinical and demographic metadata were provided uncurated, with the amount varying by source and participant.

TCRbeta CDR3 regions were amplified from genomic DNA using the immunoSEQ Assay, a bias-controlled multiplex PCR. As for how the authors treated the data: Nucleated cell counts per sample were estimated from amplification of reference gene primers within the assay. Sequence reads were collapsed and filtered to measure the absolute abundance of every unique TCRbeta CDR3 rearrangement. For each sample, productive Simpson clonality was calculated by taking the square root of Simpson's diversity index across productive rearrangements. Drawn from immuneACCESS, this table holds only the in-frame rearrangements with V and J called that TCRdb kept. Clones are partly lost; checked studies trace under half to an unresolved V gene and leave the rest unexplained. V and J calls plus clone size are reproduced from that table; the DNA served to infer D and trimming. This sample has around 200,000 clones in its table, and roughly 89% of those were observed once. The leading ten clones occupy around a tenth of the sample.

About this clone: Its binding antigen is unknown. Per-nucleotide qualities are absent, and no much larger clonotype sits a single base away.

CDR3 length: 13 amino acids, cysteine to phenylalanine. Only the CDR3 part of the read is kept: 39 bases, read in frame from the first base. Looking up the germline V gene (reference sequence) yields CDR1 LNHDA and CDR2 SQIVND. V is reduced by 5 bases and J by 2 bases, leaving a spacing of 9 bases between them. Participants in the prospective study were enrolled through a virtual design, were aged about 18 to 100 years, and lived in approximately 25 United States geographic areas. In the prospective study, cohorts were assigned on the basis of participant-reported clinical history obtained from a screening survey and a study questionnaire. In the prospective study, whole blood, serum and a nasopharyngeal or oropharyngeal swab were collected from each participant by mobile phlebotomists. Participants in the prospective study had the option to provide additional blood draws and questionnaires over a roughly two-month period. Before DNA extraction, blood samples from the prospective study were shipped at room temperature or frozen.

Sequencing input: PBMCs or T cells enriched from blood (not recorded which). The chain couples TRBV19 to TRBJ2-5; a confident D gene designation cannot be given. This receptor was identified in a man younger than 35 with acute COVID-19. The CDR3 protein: CASSADIQETQYF. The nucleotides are TGTGCCAGTAGTGCAGACATACAAGAGACCCAGTACTTC.